This note documents a single T cell receptor (beta chain) sequence. The antigen remains unidentified. This sample is drawn from a study of cytomegalovirus exposure and HLA in healthy donors. Study-wide points: In a later analysis, V- and J-gene trimming of beta chains associated with a DCLRE1C missense variant, replicated independently. In vitro data verified three CMV-associated chains as specific for CMV antigens. Listed as cytomegalovirus-associated were 150 to 200 TCR beta chains.

PCR primers comprised 60 Vbeta and 13 Jbeta primers. Original data processing: A later analysis counted 65 million to 80 million unique TCR beta chains, 9.5 million to 12 million shared. Assay: immunoSEQ multiplex PCR; the TCRdb copy retains only in-frame clones and omits some. That table gives V, J and clone size, and the DNA gave D and trimming. The table has about 76,000 clones, 72% seen once. The CDR3 consists of 15 residues. Trimming took 9 bases from V and 3 from J; bases not matched to a gene: 13. Germline CDR1 and CDR2: LNHDA and SQIVND (reference sequence). J is TRBJ1-1 and V is TRBV19; TRBD1 matches 7 bases. Sequenced material: PBMCs. This TCR derives from a man in his sixties in good health and CMV-seropositive. CDR3 DNA sequence: TGTGCCAGCCAAGTCAGGGGGTGGGCGGACACTGAAGCTTTCTTT. This sequence encodes CASQVRGWADTEAFF.